This TCR beta chain was identified in a study of T and B cells in COVID-19 patients (dated by TCRdb to the early 2020s). A note on the overall study: Using TRB and IGH repertoire sequencing of peripheral blood, the study characterized adaptive immunity in COVID-19 patients who had active infection or had recovered. Up to about 9 follow-up blood samples were collected per patient, with some samples spanning different disease stages in the same individual. Two patients belonged to both the recovered and active cohorts because samples were available from active disease and after recovery. An age-matched reference group of about 40 healthy donors negative for COVID-19 antibodies was used as the comparison for repertoire analyses. Of the roughly 20 patients in the active-infection cohort, about 17 had comorbidities associated with unfavorable COVID-19 outcome. Over 8.3 million TCR sequences were analysed in a TCR and BCR sequence repository that covered about 40 patients and 65 to 85 time points. The recovered cohort had a median age of about 30 years, compared with 67 years in the active-infection cohort. Critical illness requiring mechanical ventilation or ECMO was present in about 65% of the 20 patients in the active-infection cohort. A recovered cohort included more than 15 patients who provided approximately 20 samples, and most of these patients had mild to moderate COVID-19 treated on an outpatient basis.

Results and caveats for the whole study, not just this receptor: The reported TCR clusters were stated to require prospective validation before clinical use. TRB repertoires were highly clonal in active COVID-19, whereas diversity and richness at recovery rose above healthy donor levels. TRBV/TRBJ gene usage was reported as strongly skewed in patients with COVID-19. Specific T cell subsets (CD4+/Treg/CD8+) and sorted SARS-CoV-2-responsive or tetramer+ T cells had not yet been sequenced, and these experiments were ongoing. A total of approximately 2,000 exclusive TCR clusters, including 30 to 40 low-pGen clusters, were found in the recovered cohort. The size of the cohort was considered insufficient for assessing HLA contributions to COVID-19 susceptibility or severity. Blood samples obtained from mildly ill patients during symptoms, as well as early samples obtained from severe cases, were available only in scarce numbers.

Instrument on record: Illumina MiSeq. TRB rearrangements were amplified by multiplex PCR with BIOMED2 TRB-A/B primer pools. Two consecutive PCRs added Illumina-compatible adapters and 7-nucleotide sample barcodes to the amplicons. All library PCRs used Phusion HS II polymerase. Amplicons were purified from gel with the NucleoSpin Gel and PCR Clean-up kit, quantified on Qubit, and pooled at roughly 4 nM. The quality of the amplicon pool was checked on an Agilent 2100 Bioanalyzer prior to Illumina next-generation sequencing. Under the source paper's analysis protocol: Annotation of TRB rearrangements was done in MiXCR 3.0.8 with the default MiXCR reference library. Sequences with fewer than 2 reads and non-productive reads were filtered out, and every unique CDR3 nucleotide sequence was treated as a single clone. Clonality, diversity, richness and V-J gene usage were calculated in R 3.5.1. GLIPH2 was used for TCR clustering by CDR3 similarity, and generation probabilities were calculated by OLGA. GLIPH2 clusters were kept only if they contained at least four unique TCR clonotypes found in at least three individuals. Through fastp at Q25 and MiXCR, TCRdb rebuilt clones from the public reads, retaining in-frame beta chains. Rows with a matching CDR3 protein are joined into one entry that keeps the most common DNA and genes. TCRdb's processing, not the study's, gives the V and J calls here. For this sample the table gives about 3,800 distinct CDR3 sequences, of which approximately 23% were detected only once. Of the sample, less than 30% falls within the top ten clones.

TRB repertoires were amplified from 250-500 ng of genomic DNA extracted from blood. The junction carries 10 bases between V and J, which are trimmed by 5 bases and 3 bases respectively. The CDR3 measures 14 amino acids from cysteine to phenylalanine. Of all the DNA, just the CDR3 is kept, 42 bases in frame from base 1. The germline V gene (reference sequence) supplies CDR1 LNHDA and CDR2 SQIVND. This clonotype is assessed as medium-sized (0.01 to 0.1%). Which antigen it targets is not known. Within one base of it there is no much larger clone, and no base qualities were kept. Sample: blood. The chain employs TRBV19 and TRBJ1-4; the D gene is possibly TRBD1, with 6 bases matching. This sequence was found in a human donor with active COVID-19. The DNA sequence is as follows: TGTGCCAGTAGTCTGAGGACAGCTAATGAAAAACTGTTTTTT. It specifies CASSLRTANEKLFF.